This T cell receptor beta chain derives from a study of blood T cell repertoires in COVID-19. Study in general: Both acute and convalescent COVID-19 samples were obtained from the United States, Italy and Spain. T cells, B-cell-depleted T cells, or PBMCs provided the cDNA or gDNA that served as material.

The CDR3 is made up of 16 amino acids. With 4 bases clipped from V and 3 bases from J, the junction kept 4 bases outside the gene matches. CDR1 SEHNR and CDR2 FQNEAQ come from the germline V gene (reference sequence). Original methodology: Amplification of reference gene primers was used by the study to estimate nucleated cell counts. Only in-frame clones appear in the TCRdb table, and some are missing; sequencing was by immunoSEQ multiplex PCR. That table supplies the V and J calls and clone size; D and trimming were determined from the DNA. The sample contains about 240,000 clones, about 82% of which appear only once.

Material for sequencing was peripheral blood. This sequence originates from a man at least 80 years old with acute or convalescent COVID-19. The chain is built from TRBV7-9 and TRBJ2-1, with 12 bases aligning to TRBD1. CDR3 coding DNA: TGTGCCAGCAGCTGGGGGACAGGGGGCGACTACAATGAGCAGTTCTTC. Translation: CASSWGTGGDYNEQFF.